This TCR beta chain comes out of a study of shared clonotypes between healthy human individuals. Background on the study: Used for every donor were three CD4 naive, three CD4 memory, two CD8 naive and one CD8 memory plate. Study observations and caveats: Clonotypes that were shared across a handful of donors made up around 5% of naive CD4 clonotypes.

Of note for this clone: Its antigen is unknown.

CDR3 length: 14 amino acids. CDR1 is SGHVS and CDR2 is FQNEAQ in the germline V gene. V was shortened by 7 bases and J by 3 bases, with 15 bases between the two germline ends. In the original workflow: With immunoSEQ giving junction-only sequences and no quality scores, filtering differed. Assay: immunoSEQ multiplex PCR; the TCRdb copy retains only in-frame clones and omits some. Clone size and the V and J calls come from that table; the DNA yielded D and trimming. The sample lists approximately 2,300,000 clones; approximately 90% were seen once. This clonotype was sampled from a man between 18 and 29 years old in good health. Some clones in this sample may be carry-over from other donors' samples. Sequenced sample: naive CD4+ T cells from PBMCs. Regarding subset: CD45RA+ positively selected. This rearrangement joins TRBV7-8 to TRBJ1-2; no firm D call. The CDR3 region is CASTPDGAYYGYTF. The CDR3 DNA follows: TGTGCCAGCACCCCGGACGGAGCATACTATGGCTACACCTTC. Filled out from reference TRBV7-8 and TRBJ1-2, the complete variable domain reads GAGVSQSPRYKVAKRGQDVALRCDPISGHVSLFWYQQALGQGPEFLTYFQNEAQLDKSGLPSDRFFAERPEGSVSTLKIQRTQQEDSAVYLCASTPDGAYYGYTFGSGTRLTVV.